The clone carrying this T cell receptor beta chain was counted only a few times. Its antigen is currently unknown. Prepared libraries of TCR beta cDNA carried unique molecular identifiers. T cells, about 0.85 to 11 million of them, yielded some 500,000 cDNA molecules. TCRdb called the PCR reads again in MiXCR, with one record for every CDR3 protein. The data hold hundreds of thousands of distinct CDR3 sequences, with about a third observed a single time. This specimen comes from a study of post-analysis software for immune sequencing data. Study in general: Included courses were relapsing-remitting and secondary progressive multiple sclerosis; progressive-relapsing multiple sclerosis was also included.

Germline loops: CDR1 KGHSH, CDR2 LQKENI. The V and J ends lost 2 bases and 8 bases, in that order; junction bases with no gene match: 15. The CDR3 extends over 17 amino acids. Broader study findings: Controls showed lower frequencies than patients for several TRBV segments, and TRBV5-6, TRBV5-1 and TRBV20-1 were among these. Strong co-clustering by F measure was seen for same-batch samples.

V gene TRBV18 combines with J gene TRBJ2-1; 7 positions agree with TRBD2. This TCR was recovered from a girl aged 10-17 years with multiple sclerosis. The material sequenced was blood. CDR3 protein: CASSPINTGGSFDEQFF. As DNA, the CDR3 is TGTGCCAGCTCACCAATTAATACGGGGGGTTCTTTCGATGAGCAGTTCTTC.